This is a list of T cell receptor beta chains from one sample in a study of blood T cell repertoires in COVID-19. Measured with immunoSEQ multiplex PCR; TCRdb has only the in-frame clones, and not every one. In the table there are a few hundred thousand clones, around 80% of which are singletons. The source material was PBMCs or T cells enriched from blood (not recorded which). These receptors were obtained from a man aged 25-45 years with acute COVID-19. Each CDR3 is given with its conserved first and last residue. The D gene is left open where the match is weak. Clone size, where shown, is once, few, many, or a class for clones that have expanded.

>TRBV7-8|TRBJ1-2|NA|TRBD1|15
CASSLGQGGDYGYTF
TGTGCCAGCAGCCTAGGACAGGGAGGTGACTATGGCTACACCTTC
>TRBV9|TRBJ2-1|NA|TRBD2|14
CASSVSSGRNEQFF
TGTGCCAGCAGCGTATCTAGCGGGAGGAATGAGCAGTTCTTC
>TRBV5-4|TRBJ2-5|NA|TRBD2|18
CASSSGGWTSGLRETQYF
TGTGCCAGCAGCTCGGGGGGGTGGACTAGCGGGCTTCGGGAGACCCAGTACTTC
>TRBV6-2/TRBV6-3|TRBJ2-1|NA|TRBD2|16
CASSAPGLAGGPGQFF
TGTGCCAGCAGTGCCCCGGGACTAGCGGGAGGGCCGGGGCAGTTCTTC
>TRBV6-4|TRBJ2-3|NA|TRBD2|16
CASSDSPGGSGDTQYF
TGTGCCAGCAGTGACTCTCCGGGAGGTTCTGGAGATACGCAGTATTTT
>TRBV5-6|TRBJ1-5|NA|NA|13
CASSAGVGQPQHF
TGTGCCAGCTCGGCAGGGGTAGGTCAGCCCCAGCATTTT
>TRBV4-2|TRBJ1-2|few|TRBD1|16
CASSQDRQGANYGYTF
TGTGCCAGCAGCCAAGACAGACAGGGCGCTAACTATGGCTACACCTTC
>TRBV15|TRBJ1-1|once|TRBD1|17
CATSRGGATGENTEAFF
TGTGCCACCAGCAGGGGGGGTGCGACAGGGGAGAACACTGAAGCTTTCTTT
>TRBV5-8|TRBJ2-4|NA|TRBD2|20
CASSLEWTSGRHSVGNIQYF
TGTGCCAGCAGCTTGGAATGGACTAGCGGGAGACACTCGGTCGGAAACATTCAGTACTTC
>TRBV7-2|TRBJ2-1|NA|NA|13
CASSYTRNNEQFF
TGTGCCAGCAGCTATACTAGAAACAATGAGCAGTTCTTC
>TRBV19|TRBJ1-4|NA|TRBD1|14
CASSLRGRSEKLFF
TGTGCCAGTTCTTTAAGGGGGCGAAGTGAAAAACTGTTTTTT
>TRBV28|TRBJ1-2|many|NA|14
CASSLVSPGQGYTF
TGTGCCAGCAGTTTAGTTTCGCCTGGTCAGGGCTACACCTTC
>TRBV18|TRBJ1-3|NA|NA|14
CASSQDYSGNTIYF
TGTGCCAGCTCGCAGGATTACTCTGGAAACACCATATATTTT
>TRBV27|TRBJ2-6|once|TRBD1|18
CASSPFNRGSSGANVLTF
TGTGCCAGCAGTCCGTTCAACAGGGGGAGTTCTGGGGCCAACGTCCTGACTTTC
>TRBV7-2|TRBJ2-5|NA|TRBD2|15
CASRKRGGRGETQYF
TGTGCCAGCAGGAAGAGGGGCGGGAGGGGAGAGACCCAGTACTTC
>TRBV29-1|TRBJ2-5|NA|NA|11
CSINAAGPQYF
TGCAGCATCAACGCAGCAGGGCCCCAGTACTTC
>TRBV5-6|TRBJ1-4|NA|TRBD1|14
CASSFDRANEKLFF
TGTGCCAGCAGCTTCGACAGGGCCAATGAAAAACTGTTTTTT
>TRBV20-1|TRBJ1-1|NA|NA|11
CSSWTNTEAFF
TGCAGTTCCTGGACTAACACTGAAGCTTTCTTT
>TRBV6-5|TRBJ2-5|NA|TRBD2|14
CASRETGGPETQYF
TGTGCCAGCAGAGAGACGGGGGGGCCGGAGACCCAGTACTTC
>TRBV6-2/TRBV6-3|TRBJ1-5|NA|TRBD1|16
CASSWGGTGYKQPQHF
TGTGCCAGCAGTTGGGGCGGGACAGGGTATAAACAGCCCCAGCATTTT
>TRBV5-8|TRBJ2-2|NA|NA|17
CASSAPGGQGYTGELFF
TGTGCCAGCAGCGCCCCAGGGGGGCAGGGCTACACCGGGGAGCTGTTTTTT
>TRBV7-2|TRBJ1-5|NA|NA|16
CASSLVFDSSNQPQHF
TGTGCCAGCAGCTTAGTTTTCGACAGTAGCAATCAGCCCCAGCATTTT
>TRBV19|TRBJ2-2|NA|NA|14
CASRPRANTGELFF
TGTGCCAGCCGCCCCAGGGCCAACACCGGGGAGCTGTTTTTT
>TRBV9|TRBJ1-2|NA|NA|12
CASSVGDYGYTF
TGTGCCAGCAGCGTAGGAGACTATGGCTACACCTTC
>TRBV24-1|TRBJ2-1|NA|NA|11
CATSELREQFF
TGTGCCACCAGTGAACTCCGCGAGCAGTTCTTC
>TRBV28|TRBJ1-4|NA|NA|13
CASLTAGGEKLFF
TGTGCCAGCCTGACGGCTGGCGGTGAAAAACTGTTTTTT
>TRBV24-1|TRBJ1-2|NA|NA|13
CATSDLPEGAYTF
TGTGCCACCAGTGATTTGCCCGAAGGGGCCTACACCTTC
>TRBV29-1|TRBJ1-1|NA|TRBD1|13
CSGRGRGYTEAFF
TGCAGCGGGAGGGGGCGAGGATACACTGAAGCTTTCTTT
>TRBV6-4|TRBJ1-1|few|NA|14
CASSSRAVNTEAFF
TGTGCCAGCAGTTCGAGAGCGGTGAACACTGAAGCTTTCTTT
>TRBV14|TRBJ1-2|once|NA|13
CASSQGGGYGYTF
TGTGCCAGCAGCCAAGGAGGGGGCTATGGCTACACCTTC
>TRBV5-6|TRBJ2-5|NA|NA|14
CASSLGPSWETQYF
TGTGCCAGCAGCTTGGGCCCTAGCTGGGAGACCCAGTACTTC
>TRBV5-4|TRBJ1-1|NA|NA|15
CASSHAGVGDTEAFF
TGTGCCAGCAGCCATGCAGGGGTCGGTGACACTGAAGCTTTCTTT
>TRBV6-1|TRBJ1-5|NA|NA|15
CASSEGSYSGQPQHF
TGTGCCAGCAGTGAAGGGTCGTACTCCGGTCAGCCCCAGCATTTT
>TRBV6-2/TRBV6-3|TRBJ1-1|NA|TRBD1|14
CASSYRQGVTEAFF
TGTGCCAGCAGTTACAGGCAGGGGGTGACTGAAGCTTTCTTT
>TRBV3-1/TRBV3-2|TRBJ1-4|NA|TRBD1|14
CASRGDRPVGKLFF
TGTGCCAGCAGGGGGGACAGGCCGGTGGGAAAACTGTTTTTT
>TRBV9|TRBJ1-5|NA|NA|15
CASSPGAAADQPQHF
TGTGCCAGCAGCCCAGGGGCAGCGGCGGACCAGCCCCAGCATTTT
>TRBV11-3|TRBJ1-1|few|TRBD1|16
CASSLDRGQLNTEAFF
TGTGCCAGCAGCTTAGACCGGGGACAGCTGAACACTGAAGCTTTCTTT
>TRBV10-3|TRBJ2-1|NA|TRBD2|16
CAISESGTSGGSEQFF
TGTGCCATCAGTGAGTCAGGGACTAGCGGGGGGAGTGAGCAGTTCTTC
>TRBV28|TRBJ1-4|NA|NA|15
CASSLPGLTNEKLFF
TGTGCCAGCAGTTTGCCAGGGCTCACTAATGAAAAACTGTTTTTT
>TRBV28|TRBJ2-1|few|NA|12
CASTRSYNEQFF
TGTGCCAGCACCCGCTCCTACAATGAGCAGTTCTTC
>TRBV5-1|TRBJ2-3|NA|NA|14
CASSYGTGADTQYF
TGCGCCAGCAGCTACGGGACTGGGGCAGATACGCAGTATTTT
>TRBV6-5|TRBJ1-2|NA|NA|13
CASKVVANYGYTF
TGTGCCAGCAAAGTGGTCGCGAACTATGGCTACACCTTC
>TRBV18|TRBJ2-2|once|NA|15
CASSPSLVGVGELFF
TGTGCCAGCTCACCATCGTTGGTAGGGGTCGGGGAGCTGTTTTTT
>TRBV5-8|TRBJ1-5|NA|TRBD1|17
CASSFVLGTGVNQPQHF
TGTGCCAGCAGCTTCGTTCTTGGGACAGGGGTCAATCAGCCCCAGCATTTT
>TRBV27|TRBJ2-3|NA|NA|13
CASSLGRTDTQYF
TGTGCCAGCAGTTTGGGCCGCACAGATACGCAGTATTTT
>TRBV4-1|TRBJ1-1|NA|NA|18
CASSQDPDGAGVNTEAFF
TGCGCCAGCAGCCAAGATCCCGATGGAGCGGGGGTTAACACTGAAGCTTTCTTT
>TRBV28|TRBJ2-5|few|TRBD2|15
CASTLKAGWGETQYF
TGTGCCAGCACCCTGAAAGCGGGGTGGGGGGAGACCCAGTACTTC
>TRBV10-1|TRBJ1-1|NA|NA|13
CASRDNMNTEAFF
TGCGCCAGCAGGGACAACATGAACACTGAAGCTTTCTTT
>TRBV11-2|TRBJ2-2|NA|TRBD1|15
CASSLGTGPTGELFF
TGTGCCAGCAGCTTAGGGACAGGTCCAACCGGGGAGCTGTTTTTT
>TRBV5-8|TRBJ1-2|NA|NA|15
CASRFGTLVGYGYTF
TGTGCCAGCAGATTCGGAACCCTAGTCGGCTATGGCTACACCTTC
>TRBV20-1|TRBJ2-1|NA|NA|11
CSARVVNEQFF
TGCAGTGCTAGAGTCGTCAATGAGCAGTTCTTC
>TRBV4-1|TRBJ2-1|NA|NA|18
CASSQPYEGAFPGNEQFF
TGCGCCAGCAGCCAACCCTATGAGGGAGCGTTCCCGGGTAATGAGCAGTTCTTC
>TRBV6-5|TRBJ1-4|NA|TRBD1|13
CASRPGQIEKLFF
TGTGCCAGCAGGCCGGGACAGATCGAAAAACTGTTTTTT
>TRBV11-3|TRBJ1-1|NA|TRBD1|12
CASSLSGQVAFF
TGTGCCAGCAGCCTATCAGGACAGGTGGCTTTCTTT
>TRBV24-1|TRBJ2-3|NA|TRBD2|15
CATSDQRERTDTQYF
TGTGCCACCAGTGACCAGCGGGAGCGCACAGATACGCAGTATTTT
>TRBV18|TRBJ2-1|NA|TRBD2|15
CASSPLAGSYNEQFF
TGTGCCAGCTCACCCTTAGCGGGATCCTACAATGAGCAGTTCTTC
>TRBV7-2|TRBJ1-3|few|NA|16
CASTNLSGAAGNTIYF
TGTGCCAGCACAAATTTATCAGGGGCGGCTGGAAACACCATATATTTT
>TRBV28|TRBJ2-2|NA|NA|13
CATARTVTGELFF
TGTGCCACCGCCCGGACAGTCACCGGGGAGCTGTTTTTT